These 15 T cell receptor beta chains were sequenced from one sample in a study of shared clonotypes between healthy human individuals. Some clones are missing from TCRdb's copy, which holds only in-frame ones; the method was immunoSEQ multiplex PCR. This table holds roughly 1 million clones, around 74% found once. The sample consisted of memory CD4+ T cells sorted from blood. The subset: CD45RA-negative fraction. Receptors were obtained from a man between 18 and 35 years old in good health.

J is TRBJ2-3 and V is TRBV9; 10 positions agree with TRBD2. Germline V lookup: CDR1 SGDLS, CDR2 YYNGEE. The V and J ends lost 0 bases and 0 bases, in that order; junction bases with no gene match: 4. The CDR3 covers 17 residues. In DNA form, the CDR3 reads TGTGCCAGCAGCGTAGCACCTAGCGGGGGTAGCACAGATACGCAGTATTTT. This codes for CASSVAPSGGSTDTQYF.

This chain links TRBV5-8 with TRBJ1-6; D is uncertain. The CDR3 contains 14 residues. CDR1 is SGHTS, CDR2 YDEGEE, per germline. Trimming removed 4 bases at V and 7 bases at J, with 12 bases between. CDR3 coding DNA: TGTGCCAGCAGCCCAAGGCTGGGCAATTCACCCCTCCACTTT. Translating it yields CASSPRLGNSPLHF.

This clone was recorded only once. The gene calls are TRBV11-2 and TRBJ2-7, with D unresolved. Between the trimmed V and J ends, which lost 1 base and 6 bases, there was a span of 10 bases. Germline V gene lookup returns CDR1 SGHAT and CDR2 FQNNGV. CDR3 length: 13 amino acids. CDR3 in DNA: TGTGCCAGCAGCTTAGTTGGCAGGACCGAGCAGTACTTC. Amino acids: CASSLVGRTEQYF.

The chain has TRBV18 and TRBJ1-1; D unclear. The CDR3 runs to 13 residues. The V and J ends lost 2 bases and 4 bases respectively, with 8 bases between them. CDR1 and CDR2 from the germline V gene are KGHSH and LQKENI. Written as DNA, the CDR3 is TGTGCCAGCTCACCATCGAAGAGCACTGAAGCTTTCTTT. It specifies CASSPSKSTEAFF.

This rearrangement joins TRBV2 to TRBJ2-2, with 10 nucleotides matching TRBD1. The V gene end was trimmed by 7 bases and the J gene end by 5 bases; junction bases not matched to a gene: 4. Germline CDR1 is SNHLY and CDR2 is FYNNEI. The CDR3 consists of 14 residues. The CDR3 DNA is TGTGCCAGCAACCGACAGGGGGCGACCGGGGAGCTGTTTTTT. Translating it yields CASNRQGATGELFF.

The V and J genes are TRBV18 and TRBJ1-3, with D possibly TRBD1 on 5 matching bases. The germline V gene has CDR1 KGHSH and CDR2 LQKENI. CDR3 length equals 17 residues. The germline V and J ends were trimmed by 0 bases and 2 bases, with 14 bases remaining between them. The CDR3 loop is CASSPPGQGVAGNTIYF. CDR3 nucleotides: TGTGCCAGCTCACCACCGGGGCAGGGTGTTGCTGGAAACACCATATATTTT.

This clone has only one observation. CDR3: CASSNRVGYNEQFF. The CDR3 DNA reads as TGTGCCAGCAGTAACAGGGTTGGTTACAATGAGCAGTTCTTC. This chain connects TRBV2 to TRBJ2-1; D may be TRBD1 (6 bases). CDR1 and CDR2 (germline): SNHLY, FYNNEI. The V end was cut by 5 bases, the J end by 4 bases, with 12 bases between. The CDR3 totals 14 residues.

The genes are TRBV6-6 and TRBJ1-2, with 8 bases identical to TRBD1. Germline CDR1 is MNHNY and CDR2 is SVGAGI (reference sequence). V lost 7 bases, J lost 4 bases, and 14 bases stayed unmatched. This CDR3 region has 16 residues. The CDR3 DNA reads TGTGCCAGCATCGCGACAGGGGTTTTGAATTCCTATGGCTACACCTTC. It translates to CASIATGVLNSYGYTF.

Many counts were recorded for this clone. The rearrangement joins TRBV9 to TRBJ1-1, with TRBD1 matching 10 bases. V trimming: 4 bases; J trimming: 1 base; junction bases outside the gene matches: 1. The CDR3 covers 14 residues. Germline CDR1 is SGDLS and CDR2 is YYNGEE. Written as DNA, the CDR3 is TGTGCCAGCAGCCGGGACAGGGGGAACACTGAAGCTTTCTTT. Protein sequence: CASSRDRGNTEAFF.

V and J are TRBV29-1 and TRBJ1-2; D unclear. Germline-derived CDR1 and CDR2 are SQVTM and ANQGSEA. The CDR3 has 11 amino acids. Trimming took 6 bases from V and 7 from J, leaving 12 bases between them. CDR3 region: CSVLGSAGYTF. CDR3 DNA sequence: TGCAGCGTGTTGGGGTCGGCTGGCTACACCTTC.

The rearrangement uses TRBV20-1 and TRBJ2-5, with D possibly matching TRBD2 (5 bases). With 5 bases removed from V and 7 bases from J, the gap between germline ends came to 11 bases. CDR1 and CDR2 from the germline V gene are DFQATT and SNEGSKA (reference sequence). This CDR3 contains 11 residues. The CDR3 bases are TGCAGTGCTTGGAGTGCGGGGACCCAGTACTTC. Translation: CSAWSAGTQYF.

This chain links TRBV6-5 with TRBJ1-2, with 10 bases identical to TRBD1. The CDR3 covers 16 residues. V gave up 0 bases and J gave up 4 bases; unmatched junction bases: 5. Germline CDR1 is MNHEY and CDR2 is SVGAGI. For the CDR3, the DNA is TGTGCCAGCAGTTACTCGAGCGGACAGGGGGGCTATGGCTACACCTTC. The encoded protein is CASSYSSGQGGYGYTF.

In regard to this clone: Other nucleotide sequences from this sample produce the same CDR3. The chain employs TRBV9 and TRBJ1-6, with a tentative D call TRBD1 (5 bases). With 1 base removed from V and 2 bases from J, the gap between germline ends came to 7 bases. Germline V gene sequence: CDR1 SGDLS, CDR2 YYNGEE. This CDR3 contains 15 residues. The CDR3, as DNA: TGTGCCAGCAGCGTACAGGGAACCTATAATTCACCCCTCCACTTT. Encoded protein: CASSVQGTYNSPLHF.

The chain's CDR3 is CSVRTSGGADTQYF. CDR3 coding DNA: TGCAGCGTGCGGACTAGCGGGGGGGCAGATACGCAGTATTTT. The chain couples TRBV29-1 to TRBJ2-3, with TRBD2 matching 15 bases. Unmatched junction bases numbered 2, after V lost 6 bases and J lost 4 bases. Germline values: CDR1 SQVTM, CDR2 ANQGSEA. The CDR3 spans 14 residues.

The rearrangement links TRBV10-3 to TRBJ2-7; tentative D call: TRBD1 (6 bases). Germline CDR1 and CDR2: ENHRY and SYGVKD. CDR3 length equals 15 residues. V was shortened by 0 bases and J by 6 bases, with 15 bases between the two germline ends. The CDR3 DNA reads TGTGCCATCAGTGAGTCGAGGGCTCAGGGGCGCGAGCAGTACTTC. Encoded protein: CAISESRAQGREQYF.